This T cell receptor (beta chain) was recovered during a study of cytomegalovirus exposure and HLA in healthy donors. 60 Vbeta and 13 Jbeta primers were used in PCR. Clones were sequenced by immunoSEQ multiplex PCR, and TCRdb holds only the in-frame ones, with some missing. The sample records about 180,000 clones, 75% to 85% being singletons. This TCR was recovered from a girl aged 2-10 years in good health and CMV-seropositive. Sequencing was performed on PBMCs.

The CDR3 DNA sequence: TGTGCCAGCAGCAGCCGACCGGGACTAGTCAATGAGCAGTTCTTC. This translates into CASSSRPGLVNEQFF. The chain couples TRBV14 to TRBJ2-1; 8 bases are a match to TRBD2. CDR1 and CDR2 from the germline V gene are SGHDN and FVKESK. The CDR3 extends over 15 amino acids. Trimming cost V 5 bases and J 6 bases; bases outside gene matches: 9.